A single sample is the source of the 29 T cell receptor beta chains below, sequenced in a study of CD8+ T cells in alopecia areata. Reverse transcribed after extraction, RNA yielded cDNA as the sequencing template. The protocol was immunoSEQ multiplex PCR, while the TCRdb copy is restricted to in-frame clones and leaves out a portion. The table includes around 150,000 clones, about 60% detected once. Material: CD4+ T cells sorted from blood. The receptors were gathered from a human donor in good health.

This sequence joins TRBV18 and TRBJ2-3; D remains ambiguous. Looked up from germline, CDR1 is KGHSH and CDR2 is LQKENI. V was shortened by 4 bases and J by 0 bases, with 11 bases between the two germline ends. CDR3 length: 15 amino acids. The chain's CDR3 is CASSRKTESTDTQYF. For the CDR3, the DNA is TGTGCCAGCTCACGAAAGACGGAGAGCACAGATACGCAGTATTTT.

This sequence joins TRBV18 and TRBJ2-2; a weak D match, TRBD1 (6 bases). V dropped 0 bases and J dropped 2 bases, with 10 bases sitting between them. The CDR3 runs to 16 residues. The V gene's germline CDR1 is KGHSH and CDR2 LQKENI. The CDR3 bases are TGTGCCAGCTCACCACCATGGGACAACAACACCGGGGAGCTGTTTTTT. Protein: CASSPPWDNNTGELFF.

The chain links TRBV7-9 to TRBJ2-5; 8 bases are shared with TRBD1. CDR3 size: 14 residues. J was trimmed by 5 bases and V by 2 bases; bases with no gene match: 4. CDR1 and CDR2 (germline): SEHNR, FQNEAQ (reference sequence). In nucleotides, the CDR3 is TGTGCCAGCAGCTTAACTCAGGGGGCTGAGACCCAGTACTTC. Its translation is CASSLTQGAETQYF.

This clone was counted once. V usage is TRBV11-2 and J usage is TRBJ2-5, with a tentative D call TRBD2 (6 bases). CDR1 is SGHAT and CDR2 is FQNNGV in the germline V gene. This CDR3 has 13 residues. V was cut by 0 bases and J by 5 bases, with 7 bases left in between. DNA of the CDR3: TGTGCCAGCAGCTTAGAGGCGGGGGAGACCCAGTACTTC. This codes for CASSLEAGETQYF.

This clone was observed a few times. This chain links TRBV7-8 with TRBJ1-2; D gene ambiguous. The CDR3 is 12 amino acids. Germline CDR1 SGHVS, CDR2 FQNEAQ. Between the trimmed V and J ends, which lost 10 bases and 7 bases, there was a span of 16 bases. CDR3 sequence (DNA): TGTGCCACTCCTCGGCGAGAAGGTGGCTACACCTTC. Translating gives CATPRREGGYTF.

This clone was observed a few times. The genes are TRBV28 and TRBJ2-5; 7 bases align to TRBD2. Germline trimming cut 6 bases from V and 2 bases from J; bases unmatched to any gene: 6. This CDR3 region has 14 residues. Germline V CDR1 and CDR2: MDHEN, SYDVKM. Here the CDR3 DNA reads TGTGCCAGCAGACCTCCGGGACTACAAGAGACCCAGTACTTC. This codes for CASRPPGLQETQYF.

This clone was recorded a few times. This rearrangement joins TRBV27 to TRBJ2-2; TRBD1 aligns across 7 bases. Germline CDR1 reads MNHEY; CDR2 reads SMNVEV (reference sequence). The trim removed 4 bases at V and 0 bases at J, leaving 8 bases unmatched. The CDR3 covers 17 residues. Written as DNA, the CDR3 is TGTGCCAGCAGTTCAACCAGACAGGGAACGAACACCGGGGAGCTGTTTTTT. It translates to CASSSTRQGTNTGELFF.

This sequence joins TRBV29-1 and TRBJ2-6; D ambiguous. Germline-derived CDR1 and CDR2 are SQVTM and ANQGSEA. This CDR3 region has 21 residues. V gave up 6 bases and J gave up 2 bases, with 32 bases separating them. The CDR3 DNA is TGCAGCGTGATACCGATGGGCACCCCATTTGATGGGTCGGCTGGGGCCAACGTCCTGACTTTC. It specifies CSVIPMGTPFDGSAGANVLTF.

This clone turned up a few times. V and J are TRBV5-1 and TRBJ1-1; maybe TRBD1 (6 bases). This CDR3 comprises 16 residues. The V end was cut by 3 bases, the J end by 5 bases, with 20 bases between. Germline CDR1 and CDR2: SGHRS and YFSETQ. The CDR3 nucleotides are TGCGCCAGCAGCTCGGAAAGGGGGTCCCGGGAAACTGAAGCTTTCTTT. Translation gives CASSSERGSRETEAFF.

The DNA for the CDR3 is TGTGCCAGCAGCTTTAGCGGAAAAGAGACCCAGTACTTC. Encoded protein: CASSFSGKETQYF. This rearrangement joins TRBV11-2 to TRBJ2-5; D might be TRBD2 (6 bases). The CDR3 is 13 amino acids. Germline V gene lookup returns CDR1 SGHAT and CDR2 FQNNGV. The V end was cut by 3 bases, the J end by 3 bases, with 8 bases between.

This clone was detected a few times. The junction and the germline gene differ at one end; a read error may be behind it. The genes are TRBV5-1 and TRBJ2-2; D call uncertain. The CDR3 has 12 residues. Germline CDR1 is SGHRS and CDR2 is YFSETQ. CDR3 nucleotide sequence: TGCGCCAGCAGCAGGGCGCCCGGAGAGCTGTTTTTT. This codes for CASSRAPGELFF.

J is TRBJ2-2 and V is TRBV2; D is uncertain. CDR1 SNHLY and CDR2 FYNNEI come from the germline V gene. The V end was cut by 8 bases, the J end by 5 bases, with 12 bases between. The CDR3 spans 13 residues. CDR3 sequence (DNA): TGTGCCAGCTTGGGCCTGAGGACCGGGGAGCTGTTTTTT. It codes for CASLGLRTGELFF. Full variable domain (remainder filled in from reference TRBV2 and TRBJ2-2): EPEVTQTPSHQVTQMGQEVILRCVPISNHLYFYWYRQILGQKVEFLVSFYNNEISEKSEIFDDQFSVERPDGSNFTLKIRSTKLEDSAMYFCASLGLRTGELFFGEGSRLTVL.

This clone turned up a few times. Other nucleotide sequences in the sample specify the same CDR3. The rearrangement uses TRBV29-1 and TRBJ1-5, with D possibly TRBD1 on 5 matching bases. Germline lookup yields CDR1 SQVTM and CDR2 ANQGSEA. V lost 4 bases and J lost 1, with 8 bases in between. CDR3 length equals 13 residues. CDR3 sequence reads: CSVGGGSNQPQHF. CDR3 bases: TGCAGCGTTGGTGGGGGGAGCAATCAGCCCCAGCATTTT.

Note on this clone: The CDR3 does not end in the conserved phenylalanine or tryptophan, so this is likely a read error. The limits of the CDR3 on the DNA are not certain, so only TCRdb's listed CDR3 is given. This sequence joins TRBV29-1 and TRBJ2-7; TRBD2 was called by the table and not checked on the DNA. Per the germline V gene, CDR1 is SQVTM and CDR2 is ANQGSEA. A total of 12 residues make up the CDR3, ends included. CDR3: CSVPFMGLDAGL.

CDR3 protein: CAGISGSSTYEQYF. CDR3 DNA: TGTGCCGGTATTAGCGGGAGTTCCACCTACGAGCAGTACTTC. This chain uses TRBV30 with TRBJ2-7; 9 bases agree with TRBD2. CDR1 and CDR2 from the germline V gene are GTSNPN and SVGIG (reference sequence). The J segment lost 2 bases and the V segment lost 8 bases, leaving 10 bases of the junction unmatched. This CDR3 is built from 14 residues.

This sequence joins TRBV18 and TRBJ1-2, with D uncertain. The CDR3 consists of 14 residues. Germline V lookup: CDR1 KGHSH, CDR2 LQKENI. Trimming stripped 2 bases from V and 3 bases from J, with 10 bases between. CDR3 DNA: TGTGCCAGCTCACCATCGCTTTCAGACTATGGCTACACCTTC. Amino acid sequence: CASSPSLSDYGYTF.

This clone was seen more than once but under ten times. This chain uses TRBV6-5 with TRBJ2-7; D gene ambiguous. This CDR3 has 12 amino acids. The V and J ends lost 6 bases and 7 bases respectively, with 13 bases between them. CDR1 is MNHEY, CDR2 SVGAGI, per germline. In DNA form, the CDR3 reads TGTGCCAGCAGACGGACCGCTACTGAGCAGTACTTC. This codes for CASRRTATEQYF.

V gene TRBV5-1 combines with J gene TRBJ2-7; D tentatively reads TRBD1 or TRBD2 (5 bases each). Per the germline V gene, CDR1 is SGHRS and CDR2 is YFSETQ. The CDR3 spans 14 residues. Trimming took 0 bases from V and 0 from J, leaving 7 bases between them. The CDR3: CASSLAGSSYEQYF. Here the CDR3 DNA reads TGCGCCAGCAGCTTGGCAGGGAGCTCCTACGAGCAGTACTTC.

The V gene is TRBV6-5, the J gene TRBJ1-5; unclear D gene. The V gene's germline CDR1 is MNHEY and CDR2 SVGAGI. The CDR3 runs to 15 residues. V dropped 4 bases and J dropped 7 bases, with 17 bases sitting between them. The DNA of the CDR3 is TGTGCCAGCAGTTCACCCCGGGAGCCGGGGCAGCCCCAGCATTTT. Translation: CASSSPREPGQPQHF.

This chain joins TRBV11-2 and TRBJ2-7; a possible D gene is TRBD2 (5 bases). This CDR3 is built from 16 residues. CDR1 and CDR2 from the germline V gene are SGHAT and FQNNGV. V was trimmed by 5 bases and J by 0 bases, leaving 17 bases between them. The CDR3 loop reads CASSPIQRMSSYEQYF. CDR3 in DNA: TGTGCCAGCAGCCCCATCCAGCGGATGAGCTCCTACGAGCAGTACTTC.

This clone turned up a few times. This rearrangement joins TRBV29-1 to TRBJ1-4, with TRBD1 as a possible D gene (6 bases). This CDR3 comprises 15 residues. Trimming stripped 4 bases from V and 8 bases from J, with 20 bases between. Germline V gives CDR1 SQVTM, CDR2 ANQGSEA. CDR3 DNA: TGCAGCGTTGGTCCGACAGGAGTCCCGGGCGAAAAACTGTTTTTT. Translating gives CSVGPTGVPGEKLFF.

The V gene is TRBV7-2, the J gene TRBJ1-5; D gene uncertain. Trimming left V 0 bases short and J 1 base short, with 4 bases between. This CDR3 is built from 14 residues. Germline CDR1 and CDR2: SGHTA and FQGNSA. In DNA form, the CDR3 reads TGTGCCAGCAGCTTAGCGCACAGCAATCAGCCCCAGCATTTT. Residues: CASSLAHSNQPQHF.

The V and J genes are TRBV7-9 and TRBJ2-5, with TRBD2 matching 7 bases. V lost 2 bases, J lost 5 bases, and 11 bases stayed unmatched. The CDR3 runs to 16 residues. Germline V gene lookup returns CDR1 SEHNR and CDR2 FQNEAQ (reference sequence). The CDR3 coding sequence is TGTGCCAGCAGCTTACTCCTAGCGGCAATTGGGGAGACCCAGTACTTC. The encoded protein is CASSLLLAAIGETQYF.

The chain has TRBV7-8 and TRBJ2-3; 7 bases align to TRBD2. The V segment lost 3 bases and the J segment 8 bases; nucleotides outside the gene matches: 11. Germline assignment: CDR1 SGHVS and CDR2 FQNEAQ. This CDR3 has 15 amino acids. The CDR3 loop is CASSLSGEGQATQYF. DNA of the CDR3: TGTGCCAGCAGCTTGTCGGGGGAGGGCCAAGCTACGCAGTATTTT.

This sequence joins TRBV6-6 and TRBJ1-1; TRBD1 matches at 10 bases. CDR3 length: 14 residues. The V and J ends lost 5 bases and 7 bases, in that order; junction bases with no gene match: 7. Germline CDR1 reads MNHNY; CDR2 reads SVGAGI (reference sequence). DNA of the CDR3: TGTGCCAGCAGTGGACGACAGGGGGCGTATGAAGCTTTCTTT. Translation: CASSGRQGAYEAFF.

The chain has TRBV18 and TRBJ1-2; the D is unclear. Deletions cut 5 bases from V and 5 bases from J, with 18 bases between. Germline CDR1 KGHSH, CDR2 LQKENI. This CDR3 region has 15 residues. CDR3 sequence (DNA): TGTGCCAGCTCAGCCTCGGCCGGCGCTCCATATGGCTACACCTTC. This codes for CASSASAGAPYGYTF. Variable domain in full (rest from reference TRBV18 and TRBJ1-2): NAGVMQNPRHLVRRRGQEARLRCSPMKGHSHVYWYRQLPEEGLKFMVYLQKENIIDESGMPKERFSAEFPKEGPSILRIQQVVRGDSAAYFCASSASAGAPYGYTFGSGTRLTVV.

The J gene is TRBJ2-1, the V gene TRBV7-5; the table assigns TRBD2, which was not confirmed against the DNA. TRBV7-5 is a recognized pseudogene. The CDR3 length is 16 residues. As DNA, the CDR3 is TGTGCCAGCAGCTTGGGGAGCGGGAGCAGATGGGGTGAGCAGTTCTTC. Protein sequence: CASSLGSGSRWGEQFF.

The V gene is TRBV6-5, the J gene TRBJ2-1; D may be TRBD1 (6 bases). Trimming stripped 8 bases from V and 5 bases from J, with 16 bases between. Per the germline V gene, CDR1 is MNHEY and CDR2 is SVGAGI. CDR3 length equals 14 residues. CDR3 residues: CASHPQGPNNEQFF. CDR3 coding DNA: TGTGCCAGCCACCCACAGGGTCCCAACAATGAGCAGTTCTTC.

The chain couples TRBV4-1 to TRBJ2-7; possibly TRBD2 for D (5 bases). This CDR3 has 15 amino acids. CDR1 is MGHRA, CDR2 YSYEKL, per germline. The V and J ends lost 5 bases and 1 base respectively, with 15 bases between them. CDR3 protein: CASSNYVRGSYEQYF. The CDR3 DNA reads as TGCGCCAGCAGCAACTACGTCCGGGGTTCCTACGAGCAGTACTTC.